Sequencing of this TCR beta chain was carried out in a study of CD8+CD57+ T cells in acquired aplastic anemia. As for the study in general: Isolated CD4+ and CD8+ cells, once sorted, yielded DNA averaging roughly 3.4 ug.

From germline, CDR1 is MNHEY and CDR2 SVGEGT. This CDR3 region has 15 residues. Losses at the gene ends were 1 base for V and 9 bases for J; bases not matched to a gene: 10. The patients chosen for sequencing had shown expansion of CD8+CD57+ cells (detected by flow cytometry). Severe acquired aplastic anemia was the diagnosis recorded for all patients. Template material for TCR beta VDJ and CDR3 profiling consisted of genomic DNA. TCRdb reanalysed the reads using MiXCR and keeps one entry per CDR3 protein. The table has 150,000 to 200,000 distinct CDR3 sequences, 45% to 55% seen once; the top ten hold 30% to 40%.

The specimen sequenced was sorted CD4+, CD8+, or CD8+CD57+ T cells (not recorded which) from PBMCs. This TCR derives from a human donor with aplastic anemia. The chain joins TRBV6-2 or TRBV6-3 to TRBJ2-7, with 9 positions matching TRBD1. CDR3 residues: CASSYLDRGLHGQYF. The CDR3 DNA is TGTGCCAGCAGTTACTTGGACAGGGGACTCCACGGGCAGTACTTC.